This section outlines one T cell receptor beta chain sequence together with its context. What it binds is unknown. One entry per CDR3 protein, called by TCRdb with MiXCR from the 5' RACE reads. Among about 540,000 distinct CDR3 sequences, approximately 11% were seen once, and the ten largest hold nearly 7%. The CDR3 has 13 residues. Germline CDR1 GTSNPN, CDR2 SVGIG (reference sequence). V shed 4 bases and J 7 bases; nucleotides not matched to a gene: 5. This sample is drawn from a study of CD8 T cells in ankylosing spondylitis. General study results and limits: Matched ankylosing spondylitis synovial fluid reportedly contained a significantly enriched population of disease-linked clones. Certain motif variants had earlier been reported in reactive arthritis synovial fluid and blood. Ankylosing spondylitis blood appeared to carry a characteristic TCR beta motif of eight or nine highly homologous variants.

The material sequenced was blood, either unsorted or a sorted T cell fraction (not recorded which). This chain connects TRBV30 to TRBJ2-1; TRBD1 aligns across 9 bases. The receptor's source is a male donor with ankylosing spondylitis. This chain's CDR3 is CAWNAGQGNEQFF. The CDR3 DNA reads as TGTGCCTGGAACGCAGGACAGGGGAATGAGCAGTTCTTC.